This TCR beta chain was sequenced during a study of T cells in Graves' hyperthyroidism and ophthalmopathy. This clonotype was recorded many times. Deletions cut 0 bases from V and 13 bases from J, with 7 bases between. Germline V CDR1 and CDR2: SGHTA, FQGNSA. CDR3 length equals 11 residues. What was amplified from RNA transcripts were TCR beta CDR3 regions. Initially, a first-round RT-PCR of the TCR CDR3 employed the HTBI primer set. TCRdb passed the multiplex PCR reads through MiXCR, listing each CDR3 protein once. In the table there are about 290,000 distinct CDR3 sequences, about an eighth of which are singletons.

This chain links TRBV7-2 with TRBJ2-1, with D hard to call. This TCR derives from a woman aged 30 to 39 with Graves' hyperthyroidism that later progressed to Graves' ophthalmopathy. Sequenced sample: blood. The CDR3 DNA reads TGTGCCAGCAGCTTAGCTGGTAGCCAGTTCTTC. Amino acids: CASSLAGSQFF.